These 2 T cell receptor beta chains share one sample of origin, sequenced in a study of T cell repertoires in cytomegalovirus infection. MiXCR, run by TCRdb on the reads, gives a single entry per CDR3 protein. The table includes about 920,000 distinct CDR3 sequences, 25% to 40% detected once. These receptors have no identified antigens. The sample here was cultured CD8+ T cells from PBMCs, taken from culture after CMV antigen stimulation. Every receptor here comes from a human donor in good health (CMV status not recorded). Some clones in this sample may be carry-over from other donors' samples.

In this sample, this clonotype turned up a few times. The chain has TRBV4-1 and TRBJ2-5, with 11 nucleotides matching TRBD2. The length of the CDR3 is 16 residues. Looked up from germline, CDR1 is MGHRA and CDR2 is YSYEKL. The junction had 7 bases not matched to a gene; V was cut back by 4 bases and J by 3 bases. CDR3 DNA sequence: TGCGCCAGCAGCCGCCTGATGGGACTAGCGGAAGAGACCCAGTACTTC. It yields the protein CASSRLMGLAEETQYF.

This clonotype occurred many times. V and J are TRBV7-8 and TRBJ2-1; D not resolved. Germline values: CDR1 SGHVS, CDR2 FQNEAQ. V lost 5 bases and J lost 5, with 10 bases in between. This CDR3 is 13 amino acids long. The CDR3 DNA is TGTGCCAGCAGCCCCGGGTCTCACAATGAGCAGTTCTTC. It is translated as CASSPGSHNEQFF.